This T cell receptor (beta chain) was retrieved from a study of shared clonotypes between healthy human individuals. Trimming took off 0 bases at V and 2 bases at J, with 9 bases between the two ends. This CDR3 contains 15 residues. The germline gives CDR1 SGHRS, CDR2 YFSETQ. Repertoires were generated with immunoSEQ multiplex PCR, while TCRdb's copy carries only in-frame clones and drops some. The sample has 2 million to 2.5 million clones; approximately 90% are singletons. This rearrangement joins TRBV5-1 to TRBJ2-1, with D uncertain. Sequencing used naive CD4+ T cells from PBMCs. Described subset: CD45RA+ positively selected. This TCR came from a man aged 18 to 29 in good health. Some clones in this sample may be carry-over from other donors' samples. The CDR3 sequence is CASSLVQETYNEQFF. The CDR3 DNA reads TGCGCCAGCAGCTTGGTCCAGGAGACCTACAATGAGCAGTTCTTC.